The clone carrying this T cell receptor (beta chain) has just one count. CD45RO-negative CD8 cells positively selected for CCR7 made up the naive population, which excluded terminally differentiated effector memory CD45RA+ cells. In replicate PCRs of sorted subsets, about 220 ng DNA, about 30,000 T cell genomes, was used. Measured with immunoSEQ multiplex PCR; TCRdb has only the in-frame clones, and not every one. This table has some 800,000 clones, over 90% appearing once. The data stem from a study of shared clonotypes between healthy human individuals. Looked up from germline, CDR1 is SGHTA and CDR2 is FQGNSA. The CDR3 loop spans 17 amino acids. With 4 bases removed from V and 7 bases from J, the gap between germline ends came to 23 bases.

This TCR derives from a man aged 25 to 45 in good health. This chain connects TRBV7-2 to TRBJ2-1; D is unresolved. The sample consisted of naive CD8+ T cells sorted from blood. CDR3 amino acids: CASSYRPELGGRNEQFF. For the CDR3, the DNA is TGTGCCAGCAGCTATAGACCCGAATTGGGCGGAAGGAATGAGCAGTTCTTC.